A selection of T cell receptor beta chains follows, all from one sample in a study of shared clonotypes between healthy human individuals. Some clones are missing from TCRdb's copy, which holds only in-frame ones; the method was immunoSEQ multiplex PCR. There are hundreds of thousands of clones in the sample; roughly 79% occur only once, and 9.5% to 15% lies in the top ten. The sample was PBMCs. The receptors were sampled from a woman aged 35 to 49 in good health. Some clones in this sample may be carry-over from other donors' samples. CDR3s include the opening cysteine and the closing phenylalanine or tryptophan. The order of the fields is V gene, D gene, clone size, CDR3 length, J gene, CDR3 protein, CDR3 DNA. A D gene is named only where the DNA matches it firmly. Rows give clone size only sometimes, using once, few, many, or a class for an expanded clone.

TRBV5-5	TRBD1	NA	16	TRBJ2-6	CASSPDRGSGANVLTF	TGTGCCAGCAGCCCGGACAGGGGGTCTGGGGCCAACGTCCTGACTTTC
TRBV7-8	NA	NA	15	TRBJ2-7	CACSLTRVGSYEQYF	TGTGCCTGCAGCCTAACAAGGGTGGGCTCCTACGAGCAGTACTTC
TRBV28	NA	once	16	TRBJ1-4	CASSTQTTGDDEKLFF	TGTGCCAGCAGTACACAAACCACAGGTGACGATGAAAAACTGTTTTTT
TRBV7-2	TRBD1	NA	17	TRBJ1-3	CASSPRTGGVRGITIYF	TGTGCCAGCAGCCCCCGGACAGGGGGCGTGCGAGGAATCACCATATATTTT
TRBV7-9	NA	many	14	TRBJ1-4	CASSPLTGQEKLFF	TGTGCCAGCAGCCCGTTGACAGGTCAGGAAAAACTGTTTTTT
TRBV14	NA	NA	15	TRBJ2-7	CASSQAGFWGYEQYF	TGTGCCAGCAGCCAAGCTGGGTTCTGGGGGTACGAGCAGTACTTC
TRBV12-5	NA	NA	13	TRBJ1-1	CASGLTDSTEAFF	TGTGCTAGTGGTTTGACAGATTCCACTGAAGCTTTCTTT
TRBV4-1	TRBD2	NA	16	TRBJ2-7	CASSQVALAGGYEQYF	TGCGCCAGCAGCCAAGTGGCGCTAGCGGGAGGGTACGAGCAGTACTTC
TRBV29-1	NA	few	15	TRBJ1-4	CSVSSPVGAGEKLFF	TGCAGCGTTAGCTCCCCGGTGGGGGCGGGTGAAAAACTGTTTTTT
TRBV11-2	NA	NA	16	TRBJ1-2	CASSPAPARAGYGYTF	TGTGCCAGCAGCCCTGCCCCCGCCAGGGCGGGCTATGGCTACACCTTC
TRBV6-5	NA	NA	14	TRBJ2-7	CASSLGGISYEQYF	TGTGCCAGCAGTTTGGGCGGGATCTCCTACGAGCAGTACTTC
TRBV19	NA	NA	11	TRBJ1-1	CASLRDTEAFF	TGTGCCAGTCTGAGGGACACTGAAGCTTTCTTT
TRBV19	TRBD1	NA	15	TRBJ2-7	CASSRTGTDGYEQYF	TGTGCCAGTAGCAGGACCGGGACAGATGGCTACGAGCAGTACTTC
TRBV30	TRBD1	few	14	TRBJ1-1	CAWSRTGVHTEAFF	TGTGCCTGGAGTCGGACAGGGGTTCACACTGAAGCTTTCTTT
TRBV7-6	TRBD2	NA	16	TRBJ2-1	CASSLGLAGVYNEQFF	TGTGCCAGCAGCTTAGGCCTAGCGGGAGTCTACAATGAGCAGTTCTTC
TRBV9	NA	NA	15	TRBJ2-5	CASSFGGGRQETQYF	TGTGCCAGCAGCTTTGGCGGGGGCAGACAAGAGACCCAGTACTTC
TRBV29-1	NA	NA	12	TRBJ2-3	CSVARGSDMQYF	TGCAGTGTGGCCCGAGGGTCAGATATGCAGTATTTT
TRBV5-1	NA	few	16	TRBJ2-5	CASSLANPGIGQTQYF	TGCGCCAGCAGCTTGGCCAACCCAGGGATCGGCCAGACCCAGTACTTC
TRBV7-3	TRBD1	NA	14	TRBJ2-1	CASSSRTGGNEQFF	TGTGCCAGCAGCTCAAGGACAGGGGGCAATGAGCAGTTCTTC
TRBV5-4	TRBD1	NA	16	TRBJ1-2	CASSSGQTLRGYGYTF	TGTGCCAGCAGCTCGGGACAGACCTTAAGGGGCTATGGCTACACCTTC
TRBV28	TRBD1	NA	16	TRBJ2-4	CASSSPGGLAKNIQYF	TGTGCCAGCAGTTCCCCAGGGGGTTTAGCCAAAAACATTCAGTACTTC
TRBV27	NA	NA	11	TRBJ1-4	CASRSNQKLFF	TGTGCCAGCCGCTCTAACCAAAAACTGTTTTTT
TRBV4-3	TRBD2	NA	16	TRBJ2-7	CASSLWLAGESYEQYF	TGCGCCAGCAGCCTTTGGCTAGCGGGAGAATCCTACGAGCAGTACTTC
TRBV15	NA	NA	13	TRBJ2-7	CATSRDYNYEQYF	TGTGCCACCAGCAGAGATTATAACTACGAGCAGTACTTC
TRBV6-1	TRBD2	NA	13	TRBJ2-5	CASRISGGETQYF	TGTGCCAGCAGAATCAGCGGGGGGGAGACCCAGTACTTC
TRBV4-1	NA	NA	16	TRBJ1-2	CASSRVPGAPNYGYTF	TGCGCCAGCAGCCGTGTCCCGGGAGCCCCAAACTATGGCTACACCTTC
TRBV19	NA	NA	14	TRBJ2-2	CASSNTVDTGELFF	TGTGCCAGTAGTAACACAGTTGACACCGGGGAGCTGTTTTTT